The 22 T cell receptor beta chains below were found in one sample sequenced in a study of blood T cells in healthy people across ages. A J-beta primer mix and a sample-barcoded 5' primer were used in a second PCR of roughly 6 to 11 cycles. Each CDR3 protein is one row after TCRdb ran MiXCR on the 5' RACE reads. The sample has 1.5 million to 1.8 million distinct CDR3 sequences, approximately 42% seen once. The sample comprised blood. These receptors were obtained from a woman aged 18-35 years in good health.

The J gene is TRBJ1-6, the V gene TRBV4-3, with a weak D call TRBD1 (5 bases). With 1 base removed from V and 2 bases from J, the gap between germline ends came to 9 bases. The CDR3 is 16 amino acids. Germline lookup yields CDR1 LGHNA and CDR2 YSLEER. The chain's CDR3 is CASSQGSGPYNSPLHF. In DNA, the CDR3 is TGCGCCAGCAGCCAAGGTTCGGGGCCCTATAATTCACCCCTCCACTTT.

This clonotype has only a few counts. This chain links TRBV29-1 with TRBJ2-2; the D is unclear. Germline CDR1 and CDR2: SQVTM and ANQGSEA. The V gene lost 6 bases and the J gene lost 6 bases, with 11 bases spanning the gap. This CDR3 contains 12 residues. This chain's CDR3 is CSVKDLSGELFF. Written as DNA, the CDR3 is TGCAGCGTGAAGGATCTGTCCGGGGAGCTGTTTTTT.

The rearrangement links TRBV4-1 to TRBJ1-6; TRBD1 aligns across 9 bases. Trimming took 3 bases from V and 6 from J; bases not matched to a gene: 6. The CDR3 loop spans 16 amino acids. Germline values: CDR1 MGHRA, CDR2 YSYEKL. For the CDR3, the DNA is TGCGCCAGCAGCCATTGGGGACAGGGAATTAATTCACCCCTCCACTTT. It is translated as CASSHWGQGINSPLHF.

The table lists this clonotype with a few counts. The chain employs TRBV20-1 and TRBJ2-4; 7 bases match TRBD1. This CDR3 is built from 17 residues. Trimming at V came to 4 bases and at J to 4 bases, leaving 16 bases not matched to a gene. Germline CDR1 and CDR2: DFQATT and SNEGSKA (reference sequence). Written as DNA, the CDR3 is TGCAGTGCTACCTCACAGGGGCGGAGCCTCCTAAAAAACATTCAGTACTTC. This codes for CSATSQGRSLLKNIQYF.

This clonotype is a singleton in its sample. V is TRBV20-1 and J is TRBJ2-1; perhaps TRBD1 as D (6 bases). CDR1 and CDR2 (germline): DFQATT, SNEGSKA (reference sequence). The CDR3 runs 13 residues. The CDR3 spells CSVWTAMQETQFF. CDR3 coding DNA: TGCAGCGTTTGGACAGCGATGCAAGAGACCCAGTTCTTC.

The rearrangement joins TRBV28 to TRBJ1-2; no clear D gene. The CDR3 runs 15 residues. The germline CDR1 and CDR2 sequences are MDHEN and SYDVKM. Trimming stripped 6 bases from V and 4 bases from J, with 18 bases between. The CDR3 spells CASSFVVQSPYGYTF. CDR3 bases: TGTGCCAGCAGCTTCGTTGTACAGTCGCCCTATGGCTACACCTTC.

The V and J genes are TRBV5-1 and TRBJ1-1, with 8 bases matching TRBD1. V dropped 4 bases and J dropped 0; count of bases not matched to a gene: 2. The CDR3 is made up of 14 amino acids. Looked up from germline, CDR1 is SGHRS and CDR2 is YFSETQ. The chain's CDR3 is CASSQGAMNTEAFF. CDR3 sequence (DNA): TGCGCCAGCAGCCAGGGGGCCATGAACACTGAAGCTTTCTTT.

The chain combines TRBV4-3 with TRBJ2-4; D is perhaps TRBD1 or TRBD2 (6 bases each). The J call is in doubt because the DNA end fits TRBJ2-5 better. CDR1 and CDR2 (germline): LGHNA, YSLEER. CDR3 length equals 16 residues. CDR3 sequence (DNA): TGCGCCAGCAGCCAAAGCGTGTGGGGGGCCTCGGAGACCCAGTACTTC. This translates into CASSQSVWGASETQYF.

V gene TRBV6-2 or TRBV6-3 combines with J gene TRBJ2-3, with TRBD2 identical over 8 bases. The CDR3 is 14 amino acids. Germline trimming cut 5 bases from V and 4 bases from J; bases unmatched to any gene: 5. Germline CDR1 is MNHEY and CDR2 is SVGEGT. The CDR3 here is CASSRTSKADTQYF. CDR3 DNA sequence: TGTGCCAGCAGTCGGACTAGCAAGGCAGATACGCAGTATTTT.

This rearrangement joins TRBV5-6 to TRBJ2-1; D is unresolved. CDR3 length equals 13 residues. Trimming shortened V by 3 bases and J by 9 bases, and 13 bases separated the two germline ends. CDR1 is SGHDT, CDR2 YYEEEE, per germline. CDR3 sequence: CASSWARVGEQFF. In DNA form, the CDR3 reads TGTGCCAGCAGCTGGGCCCGGGTGGGTGAGCAGTTCTTC.

This clonotype has more than one count but fewer than ten. The chain has TRBV7-2 and TRBJ2-7; D remains unclear. Germline CDR1 SGHTA, CDR2 FQGNSA. CDR3 length equals 12 residues. The V end was cut by 5 bases, the J end by 7 bases, with 12 bases between. CDR3 in amino acids: CASSTYYNEQYF. The CDR3 region has the DNA TGTGCCAGCAGCACGTACTACAATGAGCAGTACTTC.

This chain uses TRBV4-2 with TRBJ1-1, with unresolved D. The CDR3 runs 15 residues. Per germline, CDR1 LGHNA and CDR2 YNFKEQ. V was shortened by 4 bases and J by 0 bases, with 12 bases between the two germline ends. The CDR3 region is CASSRNPLMNTEAFF. The CDR3 nucleotides are TGTGCCAGCAGCCGAAATCCCTTAATGAACACTGAAGCTTTCTTT.

This chain links TRBV4-3 with TRBJ2-3; no reliable D call. Germline V lookup: CDR1 LGHNA, CDR2 YSLEER. Between the trimmed V and J ends, which lost 0 bases and 4 bases, there was a span of 11 bases. This CDR3 comprises 15 residues. CDR3 protein: CASSQDSHTADTQYF. The DNA of the CDR3 is TGCGCCAGCAGCCAAGATTCCCATACCGCAGATACGCAGTATTTT.

The chain uses TRBV27 and TRBJ2-3; possibly TRBD2 for D (6 bases). This CDR3 has 16 residues. Trimming stripped 0 bases from V and 3 bases from J, with 13 bases between. CDR1 is MNHEY, CDR2 SMNVEV, per germline (reference sequence). In DNA, the CDR3 is TGTGCCAGCAGTTTATCCCAGGGCCGGGGGACAGATACGCAGTATTTT. It yields the protein CASSLSQGRGTDTQYF.

In this sample, this clonotype turned up a few times. V and J are TRBV12-5 and TRBJ2-1; D remains ambiguous. The end of the DNA aligns better with TRBJ2-7, so the J call may be wrong. The germline V gene has CDR1 LGHNT and CDR2 FRNRAP. This CDR3 has 12 residues. Here the CDR3 DNA reads TGTGCTAGTGGTTCCAACTACAATGAGCAGTACTTC. As protein: CASGSNYNEQYF.

V gene TRBV29-1 combines with J gene TRBJ1-2; no firm D call. V was trimmed by 8 bases and J by 5 bases, leaving 21 bases between them. There are 14 residues in the CDR3. Germline V CDR1 and CDR2: SQVTM, ANQGSEA. The chain's CDR3 is CSSPGDIDRYGYTF. The DNA for the CDR3 is TGCAGCAGCCCAGGAGATATTGACCGGTATGGCTACACCTTC.

This clonotype was found a few times. The chain links TRBV6-6 to TRBJ2-5; 8 positions agree with TRBD1. CDR1 is MNHNY and CDR2 is SVGAGI in the germline V gene (reference sequence). The V and J ends lost 5 bases and 11 bases, in that order; junction bases with no gene match: 13. This CDR3 region has 14 residues. This CDR3 is CASSRGQAKGEQYF. The CDR3 DNA reads TGTGCCAGCAGTCGGGGACAGGCCAAGGGAGAGCAGTACTTC.

The table lists this clonotype with a few counts. The DNA for the CDR3 is TGCAGTGCTACAGGCTTGGCGGATACTAGCACAGATACGCAGTATTTT. Translation: CSATGLADTSTDTQYF. The chain joins TRBV20-1 to TRBJ2-3; D uncertain. Trimming stripped 4 bases from V and 0 bases from J, with 17 bases between. CDR1 is DFQATT and CDR2 is SNEGSKA in the germline V gene (reference sequence). This CDR3 is 16 amino acids long.

V is TRBV6-2 or TRBV6-3 and J is TRBJ2-7, with D hard to call. Deletions cut 0 bases from V and 2 bases from J, with 11 bases between. The CDR3 covers 15 residues. Germline loops: CDR1 MNHEY, CDR2 SVGEGT. For the CDR3, the DNA is TGTGCCAGCAGTTACTCTCGGACCCTACCCTACGAGCAGTACTTC. Translation: CASSYSRTLPYEQYF.

This clonotype has more than one count but fewer than ten. This chain connects TRBV29-1 to TRBJ2-5; D might be TRBD1 or TRBD2, each matching 6 bases. The CDR3 is 14 residues long. The V end was cut by 6 bases, the J end by 5 bases, with 19 bases between. Germline CDR1 reads SQVTM; CDR2 reads ANQGSEA. The CDR3 nucleotides read TGCAGCGTGCACGAGGGGGGTAGCTCTGAGACCCAGTACTTC. Translated, it gives CSVHEGGSSETQYF.

The genes are TRBV3-1 and TRBJ2-5; 8 bases agree with TRBD1. The CDR3 totals 14 residues. The V and J ends lost 0 bases and 12 bases, in that order; junction bases with no gene match: 9. Germline CDR1 reads LGHDT; CDR2 reads YNNKEL (reference sequence). CDR3 bases: TGTGCCAGCAGCCAAGAAGGAAGGACAGGGATTGAGTACTTC. This codes for CASSQEGRTGIEYF.

This sequence joins TRBV7-8 and TRBJ2-5; D gene ambiguous. The CDR3 has 14 residues. Trimming removed 1 base at V and 4 bases at J, with 10 bases between. Germline V gene sequence: CDR1 SGHVS, CDR2 FQNEAQ. The DNA for the CDR3 is TGTGCCAGCAGCTTAGGACGCCTAGGAGAGACCCAGTACTTC. Amino acid sequence: CASSLGRLGETQYF.